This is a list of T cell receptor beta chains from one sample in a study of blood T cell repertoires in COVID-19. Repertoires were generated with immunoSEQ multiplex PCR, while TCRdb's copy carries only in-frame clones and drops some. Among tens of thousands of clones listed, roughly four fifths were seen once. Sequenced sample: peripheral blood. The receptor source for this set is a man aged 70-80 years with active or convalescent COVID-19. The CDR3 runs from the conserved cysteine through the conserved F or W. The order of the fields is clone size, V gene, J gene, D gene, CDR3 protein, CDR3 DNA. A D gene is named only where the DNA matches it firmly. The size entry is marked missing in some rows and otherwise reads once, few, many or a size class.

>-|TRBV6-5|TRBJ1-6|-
CASIGIGGSPLHF
TGTGCCAGCATTGGGATTGGAGGTTCACCCCTCCACTTT
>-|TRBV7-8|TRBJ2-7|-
CASSSSRTEDLYEQYF
TGTGCCAGCAGCAGCAGCCGGACAGAGGATCTCTACGAGCAGTACTTC
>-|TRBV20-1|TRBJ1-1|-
CSASLGGKNTEAFF
TGCAGTGCTAGTTTGGGGGGGAAAAACACTGAAGCTTTCTTT
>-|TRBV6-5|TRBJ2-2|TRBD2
CASSYGTSGGAGELFF
TGTGCCAGCAGTTACGGAACTAGCGGGGGGGCCGGGGAGCTGTTTTTT
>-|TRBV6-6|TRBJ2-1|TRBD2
CASSYFGGRGDEQFF
TGTGCCAGCAGTTACTTTGGGGGTCGGGGGGATGAGCAGTTCTTC
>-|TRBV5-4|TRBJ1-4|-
CASSPQGTNEKLFF
TGTGCCAGCAGCCCGCAGGGTACTAATGAAAAACTGTTTTTT
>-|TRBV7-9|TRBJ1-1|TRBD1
CASSPQTGGSFLDTEAFF
TGTGCCAGCAGCCCCCAGACAGGGGGCTCTTTTTTGGACACTGAAGCTTTCTTT
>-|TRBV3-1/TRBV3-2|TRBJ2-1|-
CASSQEAGTLREQFF
TGTGCCAGCAGCCAAGAGGCGGGGACCCTCAGGGAGCAGTTCTTC
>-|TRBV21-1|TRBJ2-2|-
CASRGPGNTGELFF
TGTGCCAGCAGAGGTCCAGGGAACACCGGGGAGCTGTTTTTT
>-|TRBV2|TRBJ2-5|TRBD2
CASRGLGETQYF
TGTGCCAGCAGGGGACTAGGGGAGACCCAGTACTTC
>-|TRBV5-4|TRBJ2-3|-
CASSSEGGAITDTQYF
TGTGCCAGCAGCTCCGAGGGCGGGGCGATCACAGATACGCAGTATTTT
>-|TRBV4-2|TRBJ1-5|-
CASSQDEGLAQHF
TGTGCCAGCAGCCAAGACGAAGGACTAGCCCAGCATTTT
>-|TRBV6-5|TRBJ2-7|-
CASIAGGFYYEQYF
TGTGCCAGCATCGCAGGGGGGTTCTACTACGAGCAGTACTTC
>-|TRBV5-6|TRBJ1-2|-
CASSWGTGTTNYGYTF
TGTGCCAGCAGCTGGGGGACCGGGACAACTAACTATGGCTACACCTTC
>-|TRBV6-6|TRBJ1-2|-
CASSSVDNGYTF
TGTGCCAGCAGTTCCGTAGACAATGGCTACACCTTC
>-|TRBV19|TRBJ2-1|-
CASSIYTDGNEQFF
TGTGCCAGTAGTATATATACCGACGGGAATGAGCAGTTCTTC
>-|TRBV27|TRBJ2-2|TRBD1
CASSLFPPGGISTGELFF
TGTGCCAGCAGTTTATTTCCGCCAGGGGGAATTAGCACCGGGGAGCTGTTTTTT
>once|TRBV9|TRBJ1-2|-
CASSQGGINGYTF
TGTGCCAGCAGCCAAGGGGGTATAAATGGCTACACCTTC
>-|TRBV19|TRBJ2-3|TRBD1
CASSRFGAGGTDTQYF
TGTGCCAGTAGTCGATTCGGGGCAGGGGGCACGGATACGCAGTATTTT
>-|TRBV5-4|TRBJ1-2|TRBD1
CASSGPGTGIGPYGYTF
TGTGCCAGCAGCGGTCCCGGGACAGGGATCGGGCCCTATGGCTACACCTTC
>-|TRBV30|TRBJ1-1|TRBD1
CAWSRQGPEAFF
TGTGCCTGGTCAAGACAGGGCCCTGAAGCTTTCTTT
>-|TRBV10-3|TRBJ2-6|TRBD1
CAISDSGTGNQFSGANVLTF
TGTGCCATCAGCGATTCCGGGACAGGTAATCAGTTTTCTGGGGCCAACGTCCTGACTTTC
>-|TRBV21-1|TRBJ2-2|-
CASSKVHSPNTGELFF
TGTGCCAGCAGCAAAGTTCATAGCCCGAACACCGGGGAGCTGTTTTTT
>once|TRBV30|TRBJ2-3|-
CAWRVGLDTQYF
TGTGCCTGGAGGGTGGGGCTTGATACGCAGTATTTT
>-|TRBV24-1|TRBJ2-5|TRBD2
CATAGGETQYF
TGTGCCACCGCGGGGGGAGAGACCCAGTACTTC
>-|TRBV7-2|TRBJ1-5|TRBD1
CASSLTTGGNQPQHF
TGTGCCAGCAGCTTAACCACAGGGGGCAATCAGCCCCAGCATTTT
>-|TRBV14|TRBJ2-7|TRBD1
CASSQETWTGTYEQYF
TGTGCCAGCAGCCAAGAAACTTGGACAGGCACCTACGAGCAGTACTTC
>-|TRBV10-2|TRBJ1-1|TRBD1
CASSESTGGAAFF
TGCGCCAGCAGTGAGTCGACAGGGGGTGCAGCTTTCTTT
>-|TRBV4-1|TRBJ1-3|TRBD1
CASSQGTGIGNTIYF
TGCGCCAGCAGCCAAGGGACAGGGATTGGAAACACCATATATTTT
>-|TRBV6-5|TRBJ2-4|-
CAISVVAKNIQYF
TGTGCCATCTCGGTTGTAGCCAAAAACATTCAGTACTTC
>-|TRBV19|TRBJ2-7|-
CASGPWTELSYEQYF
TGTGCCAGCGGACCTTGGACAGAACTTTCCTACGAGCAGTACTTC
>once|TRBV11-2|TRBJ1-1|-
CASSLGGSMNTEAFF
TGTGCCAGCAGCCTCGGCGGCAGCATGAACACTGAAGCTTTCTTT
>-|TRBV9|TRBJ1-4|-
CASSPRVVANEKLFF
TGTGCCAGCAGCCCGAGGGTAGTGGCTAATGAAAAACTGTTTTTT
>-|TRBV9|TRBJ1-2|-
CASSVGRGGYTF
TGTGCCAGCAGCGTAGGGCGGGGCGGCTACACCTTC
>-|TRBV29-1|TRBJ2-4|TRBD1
CSVVGQESLLAKNIQYF
TGCAGCGTTGTAGGACAGGAGTCCCTCCTAGCCAAAAACATTCAGTACTTC
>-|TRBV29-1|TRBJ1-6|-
CSVDLGADSPLHF
TGCAGCGTTGATCTAGGGGCCGATTCACCCCTCCACTTT
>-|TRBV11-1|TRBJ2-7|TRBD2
CASSSTSGDTYEQYF
TGTGCCAGCAGCTCAACTAGCGGGGATACCTACGAGCAGTACTTC
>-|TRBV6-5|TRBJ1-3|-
CASKERFSGNTIYF
TGTGCCAGCAAGGAGAGGTTCTCTGGAAACACCATATATTTT
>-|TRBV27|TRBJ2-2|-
CASTTFSGVDTGELFF
TGTGCCAGCACCACCTTTTCAGGGGTAGACACCGGGGAGCTGTTTTTT
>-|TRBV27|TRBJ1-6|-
CASRPQGRDSPLHF
TGTGCCAGCAGGCCGCAGGGGAGAGATTCACCCCTCCACTTT
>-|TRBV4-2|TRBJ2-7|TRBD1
CASSQEFGTGFEQYF
TGTGCCAGCAGCCAAGAGTTTGGGACAGGTTTCGAGCAGTACTTC